The clone carrying this T cell receptor (beta chain) has a handful of counts. At one of its ends the junction is not consistent with the germline gene, which may arise from a read error. The data were taken from a study of human T cells and chemical hapten exposure. Study at large: An approximately 2 cm by approximately 2 cm inner upper arm patch received 2% DPC for sensitization. Slight differences in pooled library volume were the main source of varying TCR yields across samples.

As for time point: patch test 3, about 24 weeks after DPC sensitization. Sample treatment: therapeutic diphenylcyclopropenone sensitization with weekly scalp DPC. Donors were 18 to 70-year-old alopecia patients suitable for DPC. A single record per CDR3 protein comes from TCRdb applying MiXCR to the RACE reads. In the table there are 99,000 or so distinct CDR3 sequences, around 35% of which are singletons. CDR1 is SSHAT, CDR2 FNYEAQ, per germline (reference sequence). The CDR3 contains 15 residues. This sample comprised whole blood, obtained in connection with sensitization to the hapten diphenylcyclopropenone (DPC). The origin of this receptor is a man aged 35 to 55 with alopecia areata. Some clones in this sample may be carry-over from other donors' samples. The chain recombines TRBV7-7 with TRBJ2-5, with TRBD1 as a possible D gene (6 bases). The CDR3 sequence: CASSQGQNTQETQYF. The CDR3 region has the DNA TGTGCTAGCAGCCAAGGACAGAACACCCAAGAGACCCAGTACTTC.